The 16 T cell receptor beta chains reported below all come from one sample, sequenced in a study of T-cell memory formation after mild COVID-19. TCRdb independently ran MiXCR on the 5' RACE reads; one entry per CDR3 protein. The repertoire includes about 250,000 distinct CDR3 sequences, about 16% of them detected once, and around 2% sits in the top ten. Sequencing was done on a sample of PBMCs or a T cell subset sorted from them (not recorded which). These receptors were obtained from an adult woman who had mild COVID-19 (a few samples of this study predate the infection). Cell type and time point are not known.

The genes are TRBV5-1 and TRBJ2-5; the match to TRBD1 covers 7 bases. The ends lost 4 bases at V and 5 bases at J; junction bases unmatched: 8. Germline V gene sequence: CDR1 SGHRS, CDR2 YFSETQ. The CDR3 is 14 amino acids. The CDR3 nucleotides read TGCGCCAGCAGCCGGGACAGTTTTGAGGAGACCCAGTACTTC. The encoded protein is CASSRDSFEETQYF.

As DNA, the CDR3 is TGTGCCAGTTCTGGGATGCGTACAGGGGAGGCTTTCTTT. Translation: CASSGMRTGEAFF. The chain combines TRBV6-2 or TRBV6-3 with TRBJ1-1; the match to TRBD1 covers 7 bases. CDR3 length: 13 amino acids. Germline assignment: CDR1 MNHEY and CDR2 SVGEGT. The V gene end was trimmed by 9 bases and the J gene end by 11 bases; junction bases not matched to a gene: 15.

Comments on this clonotype: Germline and junction disagree at one end, which may indicate a read error. This chain links TRBV4-1 with TRBJ2-7; perhaps TRBD2 as D (5 bases). Per germline, CDR1 MGHRA and CDR2 YSYEKL. The CDR3 sequence is 16 residues long. CDR3 region: CASSQLEGAALYEKYF. In DNA, the CDR3 is TGCGCCAGCAGCCAACTCGAGGGTGCGGCTCTCTACGAGAAGTACTTC.

This sequence joins TRBV5-1 and TRBJ2-5; D is perhaps TRBD2 (6 bases). From germline, CDR1 is SGHRS and CDR2 YFSETQ. The CDR3 extends over 14 amino acids. Trimming shortened V by 6 bases and J by 5 bases, and 17 bases separated the two germline ends. CDR3 DNA sequence: TGCGCCAGCACCGAGGGACTCGCCGCGGAGACCCAGTACTTC. The encoded protein is CASTEGLAAETQYF. Drawing the rest from reference TRBV5-1 and TRBJ2-5, the complete variable domain is KAGVTQTPRYLIKTRGQQVTLSCSPISGHRSVSWYQQTPGQGLQFLFEYFSETQRNKGNFPGRFSGRQFSNSRSEMNVSTLELGDSALYLCASTEGLAAETQYFGPGTRLLVL.

The chain employs TRBV29-1 and TRBJ2-1; TRBD2 matches at 14 bases. J was trimmed by 2 bases and V by 8 bases; bases with no gene match: 5. CDR3 length: 15 amino acids. Germline assignment: CDR1 SQVTM and CDR2 ANQGSEA. The CDR3 DNA sequence: TGCAGCTCGAGGACTAGCGGGGGGCCCTACAATGAGCAGTTCTTC. It specifies CSSRTSGGPYNEQFF.

The sample holds a few counts of this clonotype. J is TRBJ2-5 and V is TRBV3-1; 10 nucleotides align to TRBD2. CDR1 and CDR2 from the germline V gene are LGHDT and YNNKEL (reference sequence). V was pared by 4 bases and J by 5 bases, with 19 bases of the junction left unmatched. The CDR3 consists of 19 residues. CDR3 DNA sequence: TGTGCCAGCAGCCCTCCCTCTAGGACTAGCGGCAATTCCGGGGAGACCCAGTACTTC. Residues: CASSPPSRTSGNSGETQYF.

The chain couples TRBV3-1 to TRBJ1-2; 7 bases fit TRBD1. CDR1 is LGHDT, CDR2 YNNKEL, per germline (reference sequence). The V and J ends lost 4 bases and 6 bases, in that order; junction bases with no gene match: 11. The CDR3 is made up of 15 amino acids. CDR3 nucleotide sequence: TGTGCCAGCAGCCCCCGACAGGGCGCACTTAATGGCTACACCTTC. It translates to CASSPRQGALNGYTF.

This clonotype appeared a few times. The germline gene is not matched at one end of the junction; a read error may be the cause. The chain recombines TRBV7-6 with TRBJ1-2; maybe TRBD1 (5 bases). CDR3 length: 16 residues. Germline V lookup: CDR1 SGHVS, CDR2 FNYEAQ. The DNA for the CDR3 is TGTGCCAGCAGCAAGGGACTCCCTTGGGAAAACTCTGGCTACACCTTC. Translation: CASSKGLPWENSGYTF. Drawing the rest from reference TRBV7-6 and TRBJ1-2, the complete variable domain is GAGVSQSPRYKVTKRGQDVALRCDPISGHVSLYWYRQALGQGPEFLTYFNYEAQQDKSGLPNDRFSAERPEGSISTLTIQRTEQRDSAMYRCASSKGLPWENSGYTFGSGTRLTVV.

This clonotype has a count of ten or more. V and J are TRBV29-1 and TRBJ2-3, with TRBD2 matching over 10 bases. CDR1 and CDR2 (germline): SQVTM, ANQGSEA. V lost 5 bases, J lost 4 bases, and 9 bases stayed unmatched. The CDR3 has 15 amino acids. The CDR3 region is CSVQREGFVADTQYF. Written as DNA, the CDR3 is TGCAGCGTTCAGCGGGAGGGCTTTGTGGCAGATACGCAGTATTTT.

The chain recombines TRBV24-1 with TRBJ2-5, with D unresolved. V was shortened by 2 bases and J by 2 bases, with 5 bases between the two germline ends. This CDR3 comprises 13 residues. The germline CDR1 and CDR2 sequences are KGHDR and SFDVKD. The CDR3 bases are TGTGCCACCAGTGATTCAGCGCAAGAGACCCAGTACTTC. Translation: CATSDSAQETQYF.

DNA of the CDR3: TGCAGTGCTAGAGGGACAGTGGGGGCTTATCAGCCCCAGCATTTT. This codes for CSARGTVGAYQPQHF. J is TRBJ1-5 and V is TRBV20-1; possible D gene TRBD1, 6 bases. This CDR3 is 15 amino acids long. Germline V lookup: CDR1 DFQATT, CDR2 SNEGSKA (reference sequence). Trimming removed 1 base from V and 5 bases from J, with 15 bases in between.

There are a few counts of this clonotype. This chain links TRBV6-2 or TRBV6-3 with TRBJ1-6, with 9 nucleotides matching TRBD1. Losses at the gene ends were 10 bases for V and 8 bases for J; bases not matched to a gene: 6. The CDR3 totals 13 residues. CDR1 and CDR2 (germline): MNHEY, SVGEGT. The CDR3 reads CATNGQGYSPLHF. The CDR3 DNA reads as TGTGCCACCAATGGACAGGGGTATTCACCCCTCCACTTT.

This clonotype was seen only a few times. The gene calls are TRBV20-1 and TRBJ2-1; 9 bases match TRBD1. The CDR3 length is 13 residues. V lost 5 bases, J lost 8 bases, and 7 bases stayed unmatched. The germline V gene has CDR1 DFQATT and CDR2 SNEGSKA (reference sequence). The CDR3 region is CSAPTGGRDEQFF. The DNA of the CDR3 is TGCAGTGCTCCGACAGGGGGTAGGGATGAGCAGTTCTTC.

CDR3 amino acids: CASSITGTYEQYF. CDR3 DNA: TGTGCCAGCTCTATCACCGGCACCTACGAGCAGTACTTC. The chain recombines TRBV18 with TRBJ2-7; D is unresolved. The CDR3 covers 13 residues. Trimming stripped 6 bases from V and 2 bases from J, with 11 bases between. The germline V gene encodes CDR1 KGHSH and CDR2 LQKENI.

This CDR3 is CASGFGGHSPLHF. In DNA, the CDR3 is TGTGCCAGCGGGTTTGGGGGCCATTCACCCCTCCACTTT. The chain couples TRBV27 to TRBJ1-6, with a possible D match to TRBD1 (6 bases). With 8 bases removed from V and 8 bases from J, the gap between germline ends came to 13 bases. The CDR3 extends over 13 amino acids. Germline assignment: CDR1 MNHEY and CDR2 SMNVEV (reference sequence).

Turning to this clonotype: The junction departs from germline at one end; a sequencing error may be responsible. The rearrangement joins TRBV7-3 to TRBJ2-2; 7 bases are shared with TRBD1. This CDR3 has 17 residues. Looked up from germline, CDR1 is SGHTA and CDR2 is FQGTGA. CDR3 sequence: CASSLTLITGATGELFF. The DNA for the CDR3 is TGTGCCAGCAGCCTAACCCTGATTACAGGGGCCACCGGGGAGCTGTTTTTT.